The 5 T cell receptor beta chains presented below share a single source sample, sequenced in a study of blood T cell repertoires in COVID-19. The protocol was immunoSEQ multiplex PCR, while the TCRdb copy is restricted to in-frame clones and leaves out a portion. The sample lists about 270,000 clones, roughly 85% seen once, with 9.1% in the top ten. Sequencing was carried out using PBMCs or T cells enriched from blood (not recorded which). The receptor source for this set is a woman in her 50s with acute COVID-19.

Note on this clone: The sample carries other DNA sequences with the same CDR3. The rearrangement uses TRBV7-2 and TRBJ2-7; 8 bases line up with TRBD1. This CDR3 is built from 15 residues. V dropped 5 bases and J dropped 2; count of bases not matched to a gene: 8. Germline CDR1 SGHTA, CDR2 FQGNSA. The CDR3 loop reads CASSPRTGSPYEQYF. CDR3 sequence (DNA): TGTGCCAGCAGCCCCCGGACAGGGTCACCCTACGAGCAGTACTTC.

This rearrangement joins TRBV6-5 to TRBJ2-3, with D possibly matching TRBD1 (5 bases). The CDR3 is 13 amino acids. With 5 bases removed from V and 6 bases from J, the gap between germline ends came to 12 bases. The germline gives CDR1 MNHEY, CDR2 SVGAGI. In nucleotides, the CDR3 is TGTGCCAGCAGTAAACCAGGGTCCGATACGCAGTATTTT. Translating it yields CASSKPGSDTQYF.

CDR3 sequence reads: CASSLFVSLGGDSPLHF. In DNA form, the CDR3 reads TGTGCCAGCAGCTTATTCGTCAGCTTGGGGGGGGATTCACCCCTCCACTTT. This chain links TRBV7-2 with TRBJ1-6, with D perhaps TRBD1 (5 bases). The germline V gene encodes CDR1 SGHTA and CDR2 FQGNSA. Trimming took off 2 bases at V and 8 bases at J, with 19 bases between the two ends. The CDR3 is made up of 17 amino acids.

V gene TRBV2 combines with J gene TRBJ2-1, with TRBD1 matching 8 bases. The CDR3 length is 13 residues. CDR1 and CDR2 from the germline V gene are SNHLY and FYNNEI. V dropped 7 bases and J dropped 13; count of bases not matched to a gene: 12. The CDR3 DNA sequence: TGTGCCAGCAAATACAGGGGGAAGGTAAAACAGTTCTTC. Translated, it gives CASKYRGKVKQFF.

The table lists this clone with a count of one. This sequence joins TRBV19 and TRBJ1-2; perhaps TRBD1 as D (6 bases). CDR1 and CDR2 (germline): LNHDA, SQIVND (reference sequence). Deletions cut 5 bases from V and 8 bases from J, with 18 bases between. The CDR3 totals 14 residues. CDR3 bases: TGTGCCAGTAGTCCACAATTGACAGGATCAGGCTACACCTTC. This sequence encodes CASSPQLTGSGYTF. Drawing the rest from reference TRBV19 and TRBJ1-2, the complete variable domain is DGGITQSPKYLFRKEGQNVTLSCEQNLNHDAMYWYRQDPGQGLRLIYYSQIVNDFQKGDIAEGYSVSREKKESFPLTVTSAQKNPTAFYLCASSPQLTGSGYTFGSGTRLTVV.